This entry concerns a single T cell receptor beta chain. Study processing details: Nucleated cell number was recorded as an estimate derived from reference gene primer amplification. Assay: immunoSEQ multiplex PCR; the TCRdb copy retains only in-frame clones and omits some. The V and J calls and clone size were taken over from that table, and D and trimming were inferred from the DNA. Counted here are roughly 250,000 clones, approximately 80% occurring once; the ten biggest clones make up 2.5% to 3%. These data come from a study of blood T cell repertoires in COVID-19. Across the study: The origin of the acute and convalescent COVID-19 samples was the United States, Italy and Spain. PBMCs, B-cell-depleted T cells, or T cells were the source of the cDNA or gDNA that made up the material.

This clonotype was obtained from a woman aged 55-75 years with active or convalescent COVID-19. Sequenced input: peripheral blood.

DNA of the CDR3: TGTGCCTGGAGTGTACAACGGGTTACTGAAGCTTTCTTT. Its protein product is CAWSVQRVTEAFF. The chain uses TRBV30 and TRBJ1-1; D unclear. Germline CDR1 GTSNPN, CDR2 SVGIG (reference sequence). This CDR3 contains 13 residues. The germline V and J ends were trimmed by 0 bases and 5 bases, with 10 bases remaining between them.